These 3 T cell receptor beta chains share one sample of origin, sequenced in a study of cytomegalovirus exposure and HLA in healthy donors. Primers included in the PCR were 60 Vbeta and 13 Jbeta primers. Clones were sequenced by immunoSEQ multiplex PCR, and TCRdb holds only the in-frame ones, with some missing. This table has some 110,000 clones, 60% to 80% appearing once. Sequenced input: PBMCs. The source of these receptors is a man aged 50 to 60 in good health and CMV-seropositive.

V usage is TRBV5-1 and J usage is TRBJ2-3, with TRBD1 matching 8 bases. V gave up 0 bases and J gave up 4 bases; unmatched junction bases: 1. CDR1 is SGHRS, CDR2 YFSETQ, per germline. The CDR3 is 14 amino acids. The CDR3 is CASSLAQGADTQYF. In nucleotides, the CDR3 is TGCGCCAGCAGCTTGGCACAGGGGGCAGATACGCAGTATTTT.

The chain has TRBV6-6 and TRBJ1-6; possible D gene TRBD1, 5 bases. The CDR3 is 15 residues long. Germline lookup yields CDR1 MNHNY and CDR2 SVGAGI (reference sequence). V gave up 7 bases and J gave up 4 bases, with 14 bases separating them. The CDR3 bases are TGTGCCAGCAACCCAGGGAATTCTTATAATTCACCCCTCCACTTT. The encoded protein is CASNPGNSYNSPLHF.

The chain couples TRBV18 to TRBJ1-3; D unresolved. V gave up 6 bases and J gave up 4 bases, with 22 bases separating them. Germline loops: CDR1 KGHSH, CDR2 LQKENI. This CDR3 is 17 amino acids long. CDR3 in amino acids: CASSSRSGSTLGNTIYF. CDR3 DNA sequence: TGTGCCAGCTCGTCCCGATCAGGCAGTACCTTAGGAAACACCATATATTTT.